The clone carrying this TCR beta chain was seen at least ten times. Time point defined: newly diagnosed GD, antithyroid drugs for less than 3 months. There was RNA extracted from PBMCs, and the TCR library was made from it. Library construction for TCR beta used iRepertoire HTBI primers and Arm-PCR of CDR3 regions. In TCRdb, the multiplex PCR reads were re-called with MiXCR into one record per CDR3 protein. The profile shows a few hundred thousand distinct CDR3 sequences, approximately 20% of them singletons. This entry belongs to a study of regulatory T cells in long-lasting Graves disease. These data were likewise used in another study, on T cells in Graves' hyperthyroidism and ophthalmopathy. That paper adds: Reasons for excluding patients were uncontrolled infection, other autoimmune disease, pregnancy or lactation.

This material consisted of peripheral blood mononuclear cells (PBMCs), taken at new diagnosis, from a patient treated with antithyroid drugs. This TCR derives from a woman aged 25 to 39 with Graves disease.

CDR3 DNA sequence: TGTGCCAGCGGAACAGGGGGCTACGAGCAGTACTTC. Its protein product is CASGTGGYEQYF. V is TRBV12-3 or TRBV12-4 and J is TRBJ2-7; 8 bases are shared with TRBD1. The CDR3 totals 12 residues. The trim removed 8 bases at V and 3 bases at J, leaving 3 bases unmatched.